This TCR beta chain was found in a study of control samples from healthy donors and cancer patients. From germline, CDR1 is SGHRS and CDR2 YFSETQ. Trimming took off 2 bases at V and 0 bases at J, with 11 bases between the two ends. This CDR3 is built from 16 residues. Only in-frame clones appear in the TCRdb table, and some are missing; sequencing was by immunoSEQ multiplex PCR. The sample consists of 80,000 or so clones, roughly 91% of them appearing once. The chain recombines TRBV5-1 with TRBJ1-4; D not certain. What was sequenced was blood. The origin of this receptor is a man aged 45-65 years in good health. This chain's CDR3 is CASSFFPATTNEKLFF. As DNA, the CDR3 is TGCGCCAGCAGCTTCTTTCCAGCTACAACTAATGAAAAACTGTTTTTT.